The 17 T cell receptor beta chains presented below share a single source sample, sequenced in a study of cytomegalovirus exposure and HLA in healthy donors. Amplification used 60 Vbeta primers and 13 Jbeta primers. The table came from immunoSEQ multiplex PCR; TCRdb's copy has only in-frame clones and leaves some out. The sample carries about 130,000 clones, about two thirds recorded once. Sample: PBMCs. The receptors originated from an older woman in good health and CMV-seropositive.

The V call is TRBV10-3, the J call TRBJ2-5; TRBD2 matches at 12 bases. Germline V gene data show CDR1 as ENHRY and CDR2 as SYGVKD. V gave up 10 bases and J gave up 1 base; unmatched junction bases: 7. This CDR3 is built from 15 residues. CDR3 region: CATLTSGGPQETQYF. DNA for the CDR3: TGTGCCACTCTTACTAGCGGGGGGCCCCAAGAGACCCAGTACTTC.

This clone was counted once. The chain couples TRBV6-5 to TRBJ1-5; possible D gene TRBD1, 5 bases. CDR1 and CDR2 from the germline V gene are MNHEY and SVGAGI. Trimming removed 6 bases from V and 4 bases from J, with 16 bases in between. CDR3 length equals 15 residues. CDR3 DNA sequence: TGTGCCAGCAGAACTGACAGTCCCCGAAATCAGCCCCAGCATTTT. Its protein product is CASRTDSPRNQPQHF.

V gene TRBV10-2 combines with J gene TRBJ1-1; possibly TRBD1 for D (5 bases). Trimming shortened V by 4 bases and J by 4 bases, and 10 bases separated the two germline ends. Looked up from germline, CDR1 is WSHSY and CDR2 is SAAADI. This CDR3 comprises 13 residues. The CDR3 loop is CASSVRGGTEAFF. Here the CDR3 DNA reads TGCGCCAGCAGTGTTAGGGGAGGCACTGAAGCTTTCTTT.

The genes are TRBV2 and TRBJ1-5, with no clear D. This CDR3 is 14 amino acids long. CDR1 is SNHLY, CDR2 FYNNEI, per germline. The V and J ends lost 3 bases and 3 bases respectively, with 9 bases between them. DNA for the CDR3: TGTGCCAGCAGTGAGATAACAGCCAATCAGCCCCAGCATTTT. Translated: CASSEITANQPQHF.

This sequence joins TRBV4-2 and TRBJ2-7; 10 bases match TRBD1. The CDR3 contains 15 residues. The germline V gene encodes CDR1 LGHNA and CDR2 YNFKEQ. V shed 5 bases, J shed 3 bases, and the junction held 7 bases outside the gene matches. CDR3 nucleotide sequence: TGTGCCAGCAGCTTCGCCCGGGACAGGGGCTACGAGCAGTACTTC. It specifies CASSFARDRGYEQYF.

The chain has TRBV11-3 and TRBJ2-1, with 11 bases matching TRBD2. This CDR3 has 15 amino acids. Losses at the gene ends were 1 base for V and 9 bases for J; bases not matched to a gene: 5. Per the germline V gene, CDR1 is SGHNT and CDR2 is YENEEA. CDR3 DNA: TGTGCCAGCAGCTTAGCCGCGACTAGCGGGGTTGAGCAGTTCTTC. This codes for CASSLAATSGVEQFF.

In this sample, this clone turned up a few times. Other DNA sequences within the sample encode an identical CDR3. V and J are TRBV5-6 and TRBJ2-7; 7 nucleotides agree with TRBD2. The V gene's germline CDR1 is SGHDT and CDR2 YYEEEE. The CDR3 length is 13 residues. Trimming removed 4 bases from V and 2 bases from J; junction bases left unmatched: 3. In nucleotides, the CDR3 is TGTGCCAGCAGCCCGGGACTAACCTACGAGCAGTACTTC. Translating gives CASSPGLTYEQYF.

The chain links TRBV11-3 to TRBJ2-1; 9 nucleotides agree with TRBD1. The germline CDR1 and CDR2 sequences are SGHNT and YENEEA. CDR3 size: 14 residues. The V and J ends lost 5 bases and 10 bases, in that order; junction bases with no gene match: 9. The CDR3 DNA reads TGTGCCAGCAGCCTACAGGGGGCAGGTGGGGAGCAGTTCTTC. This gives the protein CASSLQGAGGEQFF.

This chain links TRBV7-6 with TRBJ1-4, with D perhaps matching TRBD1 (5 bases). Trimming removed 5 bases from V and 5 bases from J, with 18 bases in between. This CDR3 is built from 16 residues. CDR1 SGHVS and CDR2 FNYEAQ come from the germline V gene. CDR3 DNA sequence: TGTGCCAGCAGCGGCCACACCGGGGGTCCAAATGAAAAACTGTTTTTT. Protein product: CASSGHTGGPNEKLFF.

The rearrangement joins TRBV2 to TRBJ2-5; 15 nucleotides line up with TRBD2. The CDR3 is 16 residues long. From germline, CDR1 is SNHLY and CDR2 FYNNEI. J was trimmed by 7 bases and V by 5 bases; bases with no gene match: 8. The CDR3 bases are TGTGCCAGCAGTAGAGCGGGACTAGCGGGGGGTGTGACCCAGTACTTC. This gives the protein CASSRAGLAGGVTQYF.

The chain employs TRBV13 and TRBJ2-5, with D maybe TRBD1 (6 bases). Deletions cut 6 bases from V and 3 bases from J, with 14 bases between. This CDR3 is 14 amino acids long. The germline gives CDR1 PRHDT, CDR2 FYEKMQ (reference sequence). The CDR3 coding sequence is TGTGCCAGCAGTTTATATACAGGGAAAGAGACCCAGTACTTC. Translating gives CASSLYTGKETQYF.

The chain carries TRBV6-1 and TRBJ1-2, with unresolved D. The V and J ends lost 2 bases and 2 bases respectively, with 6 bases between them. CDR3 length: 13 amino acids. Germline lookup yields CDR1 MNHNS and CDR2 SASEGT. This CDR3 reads CASSETENYGYTF. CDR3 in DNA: TGTGCCAGCAGTGAAACTGAAAACTATGGCTACACCTTC.

The CDR3 DNA follows: TGTGCCACAGGAAGGGGGCAGTACGAGCAGTACTTC. It is translated as CATGRGQYEQYF. This rearrangement joins TRBV28 to TRBJ2-7; 7 nucleotides match TRBD1. CDR1 and CDR2 (germline): MDHEN, SYDVKM. J lost 4 bases, V lost 10 bases, and 7 bases had no gene match. The CDR3 spans 12 residues.

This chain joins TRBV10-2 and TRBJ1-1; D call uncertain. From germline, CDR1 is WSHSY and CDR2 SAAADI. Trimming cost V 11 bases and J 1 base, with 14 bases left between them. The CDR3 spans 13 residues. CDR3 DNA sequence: TGCGCCGCATGGGAGGTTACGAACACTGAAGCTTTCTTT. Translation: CAAWEVTNTEAFF.

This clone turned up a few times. CDR3 sequence (DNA): TGTGCCAGCAGTTACCAGAACACCGGGGAGCTGTTTTTT. Translation gives CASSYQNTGELFF. This sequence joins TRBV6-6 and TRBJ2-2; no firm D call. CDR1 MNHNY and CDR2 SVGAGI come from the germline V gene (reference sequence). Trimming left V 2 bases short and J 1 base short, with 2 bases between. This CDR3 contains 13 residues.

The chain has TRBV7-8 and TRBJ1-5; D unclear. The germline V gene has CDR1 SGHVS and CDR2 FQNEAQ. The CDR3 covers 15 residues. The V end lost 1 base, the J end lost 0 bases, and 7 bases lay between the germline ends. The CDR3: CASSLEQYSNQPQHF. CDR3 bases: TGTGCCAGCAGCTTAGAACAGTATAGCAATCAGCCCCAGCATTTT.

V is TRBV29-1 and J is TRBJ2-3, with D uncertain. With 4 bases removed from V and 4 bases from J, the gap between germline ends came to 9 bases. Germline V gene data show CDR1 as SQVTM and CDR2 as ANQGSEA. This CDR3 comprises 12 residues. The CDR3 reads CSVARLPDTQYF. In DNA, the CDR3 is TGCAGCGTTGCTAGACTCCCAGATACGCAGTATTTT.